The subject of this entry is one TCR beta chain. This clone appeared a single time. The clone's antigen remains unknown. No clone much larger than this one lies a single base away; base qualities are absent. This record comes from a study of siplizumab effects on memory and regulatory T cells (dated 2019 in TCRdb). Describing the broader study: The study examined how the anti-CD2 antibody siplizumab affects alloreactive T-cell subsets in allogeneic mixed lymphocyte reactions built from human PBMCs. Broader findings and caveats from the paper: Siplizumab significantly reduced the cumulative frequency of alloreactive sequences traceable to unstimulated CD4+ memory T cells. Sequences below about 10^-5 frequency were poorly captured, so only a minor fraction of alloreactive clones could be mapped to unstimulated subsets. In reactions with siplizumab, an average of approximately 69% of mappable alloreactive CD4+ clones were Treg-derived, compared with around 30% in control reactions. Unstimulated naive T cells appeared more diverse than memory T cells, and naive cells seemed to contribute substantially to the alloresponse. For roughly 80-95% of proliferating CD4+ or CD8+ clones, no naive or memory phenotype could be assigned. Whether proliferating Tregs from siplizumab cultures actually had suppressive function was not functionally confirmed.

Library generation was performed with the immunoSEQ multiplex PCR assay. The deep sequencing platform assayed around 10^5 TCR templates per sample. Genomic DNA extracted from sorted T cells was the material used for TCRbeta CDR3 sequencing. The original methods were these. The R programming language was used for clonal analysis of TCRbeta CDR3 data. Alloreactive CD4+ and CD8+ clones were identified by comparing unstimulated samples to CFSE-low samples taken after the reaction. By matching sequences to the repertoires of sorted unstimulated Treg and non-Treg cells, each alloreactive CD4+ clone was assigned a regulatory or non-regulatory origin. TCRdb mirrors the immuneACCESS table, restricted to in-frame sequences. Some clones are absent from its copies; in checked studies, under half trace to an unresolved V gene, and the reason for the others is unknown. That table supplies the V and J calls and clone size; D and trimming were determined from the DNA. This sample holds some 100,000 clones; around 90% were observed only once. The ten largest clones represent 0.75% of the sample.

Including the terminal cysteine and phenylalanine, the CDR3 comprises 18 residues. Only CDR3 DNA is held: 54 bases, read in frame from base 1. CDR1 and CDR2 were assigned from the germline V gene (reference sequence) as SGHNT and YYREEE. V was cut back by 2 bases and J by 4 bases, leaving a gap of 23 bases between them. Sorted unstimulated T cells, along with proliferating T cells recovered from mixed lymphocyte reactions, underwent TCRbeta CDR3 sequencing. Fresh whole blood from ten HLA-typed healthy donors served as the source for isolating PBMCs. Unstimulated CD4+ regulatory T cells were FACS-sorted to map the origin of alloreactive clones.

This receptor was identified in a human donor in good health. The source material was Tregs sorted from blood. The sequence joins TRBV5-4 to TRBJ2-3; the D gene is not confidently resolved. The CDR3 in this case is CASSFAGRPGRKADTQYF. DNA sequence: TGTGCCAGCAGCTTCGCTGGCAGGCCGGGCAGGAAGGCAGATACGCAGTATTTT.